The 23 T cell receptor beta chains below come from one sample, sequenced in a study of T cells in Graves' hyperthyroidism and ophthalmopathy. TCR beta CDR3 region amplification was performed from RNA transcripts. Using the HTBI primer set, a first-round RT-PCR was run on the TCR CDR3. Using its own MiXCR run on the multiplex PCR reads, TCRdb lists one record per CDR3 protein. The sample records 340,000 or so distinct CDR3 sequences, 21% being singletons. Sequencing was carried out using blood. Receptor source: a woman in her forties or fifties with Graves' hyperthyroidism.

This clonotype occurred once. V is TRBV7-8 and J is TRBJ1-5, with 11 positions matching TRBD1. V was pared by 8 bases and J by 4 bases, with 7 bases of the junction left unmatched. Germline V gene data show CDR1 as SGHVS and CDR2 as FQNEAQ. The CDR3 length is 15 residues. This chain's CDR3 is CASGSGTGGNQPQHF. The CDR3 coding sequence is TGTGCCAGCGGCTCAGGGACAGGGGGAAATCAGCCCCAGCATTTT.

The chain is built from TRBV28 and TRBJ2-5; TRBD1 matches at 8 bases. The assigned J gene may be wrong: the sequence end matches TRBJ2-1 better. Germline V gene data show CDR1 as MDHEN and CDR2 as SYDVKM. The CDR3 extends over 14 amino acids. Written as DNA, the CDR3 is TGTGCCAGTCATCCGGGACAGGATTATAGGGCCCAGTTCTTC. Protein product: CASHPGQDYRAQFF.

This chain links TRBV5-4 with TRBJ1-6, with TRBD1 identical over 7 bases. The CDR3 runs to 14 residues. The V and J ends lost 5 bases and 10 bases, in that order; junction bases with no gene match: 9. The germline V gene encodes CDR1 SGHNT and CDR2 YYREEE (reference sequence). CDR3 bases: TGTGCCAGCAGTTTAGACAGGGTAGGGTCACCCCTCCACTTT. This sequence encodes CASSLDRVGSPLHF. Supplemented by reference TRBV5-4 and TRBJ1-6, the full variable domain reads ETGVTQSPTHLIKTRGQQVTLRCSSQSGHNTVSWYQQALGQGPQFIFQYYREEENGRGNFPPRFSGLQFPNYSSELNVNALELDDSALYLCASSLDRVGSPLHFGNGTRLTVT.

CDR3 protein: CASSLRLTNSGNTIYF. In nucleotides, the CDR3 is TGTGCCAGCAGCTTACGGCTCACAAACTCTGGAAACACCATATATTTT. The V call is TRBV13, the J call TRBJ1-3; D unclear. This CDR3 spans 16 amino acids. The V end was cut by 2 bases, the J end by 0 bases, with 11 bases between. Germline CDR1 reads PRHDT; CDR2 reads FYEKMQ (reference sequence).

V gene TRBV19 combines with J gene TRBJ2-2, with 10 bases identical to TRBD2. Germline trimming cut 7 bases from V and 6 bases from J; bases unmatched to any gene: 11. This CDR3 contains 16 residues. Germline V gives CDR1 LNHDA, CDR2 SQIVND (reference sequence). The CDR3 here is CASNQRGGQGSGELFF. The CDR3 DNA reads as TGTGCCAGTAACCAGCGGGGGGGCCAGGGATCCGGGGAGCTGTTTTTT. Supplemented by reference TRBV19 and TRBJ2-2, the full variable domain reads DGGITQSPKYLFRKEGQNVTLSCEQNLNHDAMYWYRQDPGQGLRLIYYSQIVNDFQKGDIAEGYSVSREKKESFPLTVTSAQKNPTAFYLCASNQRGGQGSGELFFGEGSRLTVL.

CDR3 nucleotide sequence: TGTGCCAGCAGCCAGGCGGAAGGGGGCAGGGCTGGCTACACCTTC. It is translated as CASSQAEGGRAGYTF. The V gene is TRBV4-2, the J gene TRBJ1-2; 7 bases align to TRBD1. Trimming at V came to 3 bases and at J to 7 bases, leaving 11 bases not matched to a gene. Germline-derived CDR1 and CDR2 are LGHNA and YNFKEQ. This CDR3 contains 15 residues.

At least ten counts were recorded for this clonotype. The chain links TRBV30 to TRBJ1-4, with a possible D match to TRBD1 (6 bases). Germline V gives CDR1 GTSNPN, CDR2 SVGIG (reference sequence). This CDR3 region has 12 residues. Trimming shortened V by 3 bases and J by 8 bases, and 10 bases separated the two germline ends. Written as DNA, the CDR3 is TGTGCCTGGAGCAGGGGAGGGGAAAAACTGTTTTTT. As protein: CAWSRGGEKLFF. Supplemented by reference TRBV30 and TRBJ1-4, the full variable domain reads SQTIHQWPATLVQPVGSPLSLECTVEGTSNPNLYWYRQAAGRGLQLLFYSVGIGQISSEVPQNLSASRPQDRQFILSSKKLLLSDSGFYLCAWSRGGEKLFFGSGTQLSVL.

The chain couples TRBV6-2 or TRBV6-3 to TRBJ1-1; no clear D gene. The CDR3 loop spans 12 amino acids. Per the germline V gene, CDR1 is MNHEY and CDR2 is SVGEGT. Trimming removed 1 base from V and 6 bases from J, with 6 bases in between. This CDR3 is CASSYFEAEAFF. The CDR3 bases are TGTGCCAGCAGTTACTTTGAGGCTGAAGCTTTCTTT.

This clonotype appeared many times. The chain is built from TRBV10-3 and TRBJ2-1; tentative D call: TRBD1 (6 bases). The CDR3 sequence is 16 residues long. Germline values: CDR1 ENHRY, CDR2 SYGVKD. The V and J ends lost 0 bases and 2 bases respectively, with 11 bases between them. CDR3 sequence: CAISESGTRAYNEQFF. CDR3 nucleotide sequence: TGTGCCATCAGTGAGTCAGGGACAAGGGCCTACAATGAGCAGTTCTTC.

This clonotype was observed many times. Written as DNA, the CDR3 is TGTGCCAGCAGCTTGGAACGGTCCATCTATGGCTACACCTTC. Amino acid sequence: CASSLERSIYGYTF. The rearrangement uses TRBV5-6 and TRBJ1-2; the D is unclear. Germline V lookup: CDR1 SGHDT, CDR2 YYEEEE. Trimming left V 0 bases short and J 4 bases short, with 10 bases between. The CDR3 consists of 14 residues.

CDR3: CASTGTYGLNEQFF. The DNA of the CDR3 is TGTGCCAGCACCGGGACCTACGGGCTCAATGAGCAGTTCTTC. The chain has TRBV6-1 and TRBJ2-1; D is perhaps TRBD1 or TRBD2 (5 bases each). Trimming removed 7 bases at V and 6 bases at J, with 16 bases between. Germline V CDR1 and CDR2: MNHNS, SASEGT. The CDR3 spans 14 residues.

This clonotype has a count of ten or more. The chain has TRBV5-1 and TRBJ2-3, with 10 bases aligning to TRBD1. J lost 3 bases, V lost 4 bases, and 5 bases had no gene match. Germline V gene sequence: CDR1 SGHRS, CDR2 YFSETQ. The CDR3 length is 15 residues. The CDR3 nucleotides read TGCGCCAGCAGCGGACGACAGGGGGCTACAGATACGCAGTATTTT. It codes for CASSGRQGATDTQYF.

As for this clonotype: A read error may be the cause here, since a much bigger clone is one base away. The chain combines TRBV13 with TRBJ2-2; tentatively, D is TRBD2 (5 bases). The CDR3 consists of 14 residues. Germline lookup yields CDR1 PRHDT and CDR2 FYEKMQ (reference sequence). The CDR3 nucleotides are TGTGCCAGCAGCTCGAGAATCGGTGCCGGGGTGCTGTTTTTT. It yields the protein CASSSRIGAGVLFF.

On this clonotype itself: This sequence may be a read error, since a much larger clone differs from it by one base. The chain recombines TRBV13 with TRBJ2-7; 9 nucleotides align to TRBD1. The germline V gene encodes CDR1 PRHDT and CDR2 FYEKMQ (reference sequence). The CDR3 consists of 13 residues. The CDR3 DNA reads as TGTGCCATCAGCGCGGGACAGGGCTTCGAGCAGTACTTC. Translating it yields CAISAGQGFEQYF.

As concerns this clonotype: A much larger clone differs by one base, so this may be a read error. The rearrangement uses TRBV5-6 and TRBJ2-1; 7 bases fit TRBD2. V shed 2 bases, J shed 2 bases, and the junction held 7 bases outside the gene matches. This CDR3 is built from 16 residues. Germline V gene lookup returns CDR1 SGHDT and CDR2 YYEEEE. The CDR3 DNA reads TGTGCCAGCAGCTTAGCCCTAGCGGAAACCTACAATGAGCAGTTCTTC. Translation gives CASSLALAETYNEQFF. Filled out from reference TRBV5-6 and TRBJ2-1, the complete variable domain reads DAGVTQSPTHLIKTRGQQVTLRCSPKSGHDTVSWYQQALGQGPQFIFQYYEEEERQRGNFPDRFSGHQFPNYSSELNVNALLLGDSALYLCASSLALAETYNEQFFGPGTRLTVL.

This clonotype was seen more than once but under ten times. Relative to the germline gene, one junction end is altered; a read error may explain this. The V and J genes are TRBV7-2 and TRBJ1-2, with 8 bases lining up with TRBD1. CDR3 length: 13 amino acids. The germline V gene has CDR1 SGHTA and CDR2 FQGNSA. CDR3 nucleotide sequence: TGTGCCAGCAGCTTAGGGGGGGACAGGAAAAGCGCCTTC. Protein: CASSLGGDRKSAF.

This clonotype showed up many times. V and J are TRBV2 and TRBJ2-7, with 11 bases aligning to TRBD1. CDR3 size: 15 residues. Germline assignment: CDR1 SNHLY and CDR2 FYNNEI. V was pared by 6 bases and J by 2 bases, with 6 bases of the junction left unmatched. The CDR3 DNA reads TGTGCCAGCAGGAGGGACAGGGGGACAACCTACGAGCAGTACTTC. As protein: CASRRDRGTTYEQYF.

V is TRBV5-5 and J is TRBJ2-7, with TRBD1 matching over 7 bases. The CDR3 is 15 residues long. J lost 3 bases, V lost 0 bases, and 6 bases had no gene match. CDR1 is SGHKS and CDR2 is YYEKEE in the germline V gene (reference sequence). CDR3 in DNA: TGTGCCAGCAGCTTGGCGACAGGGCAATTCTACGAGCAGTACTTC. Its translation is CASSLATGQFYEQYF.

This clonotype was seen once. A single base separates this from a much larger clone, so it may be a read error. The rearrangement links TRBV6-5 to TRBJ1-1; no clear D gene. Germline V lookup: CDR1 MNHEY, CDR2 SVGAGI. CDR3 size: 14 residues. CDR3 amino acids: CASNYADGHTEAFF. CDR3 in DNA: TGTGCCAGCAATTACGCGGACGGACACACTGAAGCTTTCTTT.

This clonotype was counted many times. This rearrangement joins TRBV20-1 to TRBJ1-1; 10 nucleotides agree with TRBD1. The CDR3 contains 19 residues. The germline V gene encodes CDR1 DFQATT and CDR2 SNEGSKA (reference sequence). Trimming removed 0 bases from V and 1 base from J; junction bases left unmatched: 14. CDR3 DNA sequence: TGCAGTGCTAGAGAGACCCGGACAGGGGGAAGAGCCGGGAACACTGAAGCTTTCTTT. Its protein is CSARETRTGGRAGNTEAFF.

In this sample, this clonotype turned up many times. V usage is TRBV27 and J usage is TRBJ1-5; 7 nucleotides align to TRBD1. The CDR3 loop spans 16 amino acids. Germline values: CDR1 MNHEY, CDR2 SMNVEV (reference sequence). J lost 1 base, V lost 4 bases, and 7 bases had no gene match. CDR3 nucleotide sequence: TGTGCCAGCAGTTCAGGGGGGGGGTTCAGCAATCAGCCCCAGCATTTT. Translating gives CASSSGGGFSNQPQHF.

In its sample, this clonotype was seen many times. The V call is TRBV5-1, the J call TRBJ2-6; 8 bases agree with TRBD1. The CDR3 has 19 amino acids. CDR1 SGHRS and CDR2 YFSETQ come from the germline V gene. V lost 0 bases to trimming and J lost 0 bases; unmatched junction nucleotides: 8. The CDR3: CASSLGERTGTSGANVLTF. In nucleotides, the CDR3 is TGCGCCAGCAGCTTGGGGGAGAGGACAGGGACCTCTGGGGCCAACGTCCTGACTTTC.

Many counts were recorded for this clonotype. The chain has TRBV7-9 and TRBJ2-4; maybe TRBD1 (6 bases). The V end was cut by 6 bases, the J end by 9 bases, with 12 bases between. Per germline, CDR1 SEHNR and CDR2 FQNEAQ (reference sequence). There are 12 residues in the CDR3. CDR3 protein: CASSYTTGIQYF. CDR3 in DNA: TGTGCCAGCAGTTACACGACAGGCATTCAGTACTTC.